Following are 5 T cell receptor beta chains from one sample sequenced in a study of blood T cells in healthy people across ages. Through a sample-barcoded 5' primer and a J-beta primer mix, a second PCR was run for roughly 6 to 12 cycles. From the 5' RACE reads, TCRdb called clonotypes with MiXCR, one entry per CDR3 protein. The sample contains around 2 million distinct CDR3 sequences, around 42% of which appear only once. The source material was blood. These receptors were taken from a human donor in good health.

The V gene is TRBV5-1, the J gene TRBJ2-7, with D unclear. Trimming stripped 4 bases from V and 1 base from J, with 9 bases between. CDR1 and CDR2 (germline): SGHRS, YFSETQ. This CDR3 comprises 13 residues. In nucleotides, the CDR3 is TGCGCCAGCAGCCCAATTAGGTCCTACGAGCAGTACTTC. It encodes CASSPIRSYEQYF.

This chain uses TRBV5-6 with TRBJ1-1, with D unclear. Germline lookup yields CDR1 SGHDT and CDR2 YYEEEE. The CDR3 is 13 amino acids. Trimming took 2 bases from V and 3 from J, leaving 8 bases between them. This CDR3 is CASSFQVYTEAFF. CDR3 nucleotides: TGTGCCAGCAGCTTCCAGGTTTACACTGAAGCTTTCTTT.

As to this clonotype: This could be a read error, since a much larger clone is one nucleotide away. The rearrangement joins TRBV4-1 to TRBJ2-7; D remains ambiguous. Looked up from germline, CDR1 is MGHRA and CDR2 is YSYEKL. Between the trimmed V and J ends, which lost 0 bases and 6 bases, there was a span of 9 bases. The CDR3 is 13 amino acids. The CDR3 region has the DNA TGCGCCAGCAGCCAAGATCGGACCCCCGAGCAGTACTTC. This gives the protein CASSQDRTPEQYF.

There are a few counts of this clonotype. This chain uses TRBV7-9 with TRBJ1-1; D may be TRBD1 (6 bases). Germline V lookup: CDR1 SEHNR, CDR2 FQNEAQ (reference sequence). Deletions cut 4 bases from V and 2 bases from J, with 17 bases between. The CDR3 loop spans 16 amino acids. The DNA for the CDR3 is TGTGCCAGCAGCTCTCCGGGACACAAGCATAACACTGAAGCTTTCTTT. Translation gives CASSSPGHKHNTEAFF.

A remark on this clonotype: An end of the junction does not agree with germline; a read error may underlie this. The CDR3, as DNA: TGTGCCAGCAGTTTTCAGGGTCTCAACTCTGGGACCAACGTCCTGACTTTC. Its translation: CASSFQGLNSGTNVLTF. This chain uses TRBV28 with TRBJ2-6; weak D call: TRBD1 (5 bases). Germline V lookup: CDR1 MDHEN, CDR2 SYDVKM. The CDR3 extends over 17 amino acids. The whole variable domain, remainder taken from reference TRBV28 and TRBJ2-6, is DVKVTQSSRYLVKRTGEKVFLECVQDMDHENMFWYRQDPGLGLRLIYFSYDVKMKEKGDIPEGYSVSREKKERFSLILESASTNQTSMYLCASSFQGLNSGTNVLTFGAGSRLTVL.